Each of the 11 T cell receptor beta chains below was sequenced from the same sample in a study of T cell changes during pregnancy in multiple sclerosis. The data were produced by immunoSEQ multiplex PCR, yet TCRdb's version contains in-frame clones alone and is incomplete. The sample lists around 34,000 clones; about nine tenths were seen once. This specimen consisted of CD8+ T cells from peripheral blood mononuclear cells, obtained before pregnancy. These receptors all come from a female donor with multiple sclerosis, enrolled in a pregnancy study.

This clone was picked up a small number of times. J is TRBJ2-5 and V is TRBV9, with TRBD2 matching over 7 bases. CDR3 length: 16 amino acids. Germline V gene data show CDR1 as SGDLS and CDR2 as YYNGEE. V was pared by 4 bases and J by 2 bases, with 11 bases of the junction left unmatched. The CDR3 region is CASSIGNGGGQETQYF. The CDR3 DNA is TGTGCCAGCAGCATAGGAAATGGGGGGGGGCAAGAGACCCAGTACTTC.

The chain has TRBV7-9 and TRBJ2-1, with a weak D call TRBD2 (6 bases). The V end was cut by 5 bases, the J end by 3 bases, with 23 bases between. Germline CDR1 reads SEHNR; CDR2 reads FQNEAQ (reference sequence). This CDR3 spans 18 amino acids. The CDR3 region is CASSLGVLAGRSYNEQFF. The CDR3 coding sequence is TGTGCCAGCAGCCTCGGGGTGCTAGCCGGGAGAAGCTACAATGAGCAGTTCTTC.

V usage is TRBV10-3 and J usage is TRBJ1-5; 8 bases map to TRBD1. V shed 0 bases and J 3 bases; nucleotides not matched to a gene: 4. CDR3 size: 16 residues. Germline V CDR1 and CDR2: ENHRY, SYGVKD. CDR3 nucleotide sequence: TGTGCCATCAGTGAGTCGTTGGACAGGGCCAATCAGCCCCAGCATTTT. Translation: CAISESLDRANQPQHF.

This clone was seen a single time. The chain joins TRBV6-1 to TRBJ1-2; D gene ambiguous. The germline CDR1 and CDR2 sequences are MNHNS and SASEGT. V was clipped by 1 base and J by 3 bases, with 12 bases between them. CDR3 size: 15 residues. The CDR3 sequence is CASSEVEGGHYGYTF. CDR3 nucleotide sequence: TGTGCCAGCAGTGAAGTGGAGGGAGGGCACTATGGCTACACCTTC.

V and J are TRBV28 and TRBJ2-1, with TRBD2 matching over 11 bases. CDR1 is MDHEN and CDR2 is SYDVKM in the germline V gene. The length of the CDR3 is 18 residues. V lost 7 bases to trimming and J lost 0 bases; unmatched junction nucleotides: 11. CDR3 in amino acids: CASTLGTSGTSSYNEQFF. The CDR3 DNA is TGTGCCAGCACCTTAGGGACTAGCGGAACCAGCTCCTACAATGAGCAGTTCTTC. The entire variable domain, with the rest obtained from reference TRBV28 and TRBJ2-1, is as follows: DVKVTQSSRYLVKRTGEKVFLECVQDMDHENMFWYRQDPGLGLRLIYFSYDVKMKEKGDIPEGYSVSREKKERFSLILESASTNQTSMYLCASTLGTSGTSSYNEQFFGPGTRLTVL.

The chain has TRBV30 and TRBJ2-5, with a weak D call TRBD1 (7 bases). Between the trimmed V and J ends, which lost 5 bases and 3 bases, there was a span of 19 bases. CDR1 is GTSNPN and CDR2 is SVGIG in the germline V gene (reference sequence). The CDR3 consists of 15 residues. In DNA form, the CDR3 reads TGTGCCTGGGGAGGGGCAGGGGGGACCAAAGAGACCCAGTACTTC. This codes for CAWGGAGGTKETQYF.

The V call is TRBV4-1, the J call TRBJ1-1; possibly TRBD1 for D (5 bases). Trimming pared 4 bases from V and 7 bases from J, leaving 16 bases between. The CDR3 is 14 residues long. The germline CDR1 and CDR2 sequences are MGHRA and YSYEKL. CDR3 residues: CASSPEDRTNEAFF. In DNA, the CDR3 is TGCGCCAGCAGCCCAGAAGACAGAACAAATGAAGCTTTCTTT.

A word on this clone: This sample includes further DNA sequences coding for the same CDR3. V is TRBV7-9 and J is TRBJ2-5, with 12 bases that match TRBD2. The V and J ends lost 4 bases and 5 bases, in that order; junction bases with no gene match: 8. The CDR3 is 16 residues long. Germline lookup yields CDR1 SEHNR and CDR2 FQNEAQ (reference sequence). The DNA of the CDR3 is TGTGCCAGCAGCTCTTCACTAGCGGGGGGCAGGGAGACCCAGTACTTC. Amino acid sequence: CASSSSLAGGRETQYF.

The V call is TRBV15, the J call TRBJ2-5, with D possibly being TRBD2 (6 bases). Germline CDR1 reads LNHNV; CDR2 reads YYDKDF (reference sequence). This CDR3 comprises 19 residues. Trimming cost V 0 bases and J 4 bases, with 24 bases left between them. CDR3 coding DNA: TGTGCCACCAGCAGAGATCTTCGGGGGTCAGGAGGTCCTTCAGAGACCCAGTACTTC. Its protein is CATSRDLRGSGGPSETQYF. The full variable domain, its missing parts supplied by reference TRBV15 and TRBJ2-5, is DAMVIQNPRYQVTQFGKPVTLSCSQTLNHNVMYWYQQKSSQAPKLLFHYYDKDFNNEADTPDNFQSRRPNTSFCFLDIRSPGLGDTAMYLCATSRDLRGSGGPSETQYFGPGTRLLVL.

CDR3: CASSFLKGAGQPQHF. CDR3 nucleotide sequence: TGTGCCAGCAGCTTTCTAAAGGGGGCTGGACAGCCCCAGCATTTT. This chain connects TRBV7-6 to TRBJ1-5; 7 positions match TRBD1. The CDR3 sequence is 15 residues long. CDR1 is SGHVS and CDR2 is FNYEAQ in the germline V gene. The V and J ends lost 3 bases and 7 bases, in that order; junction bases with no gene match: 9.

This chain uses TRBV10-3 with TRBJ1-1; TRBD1 aligns across 8 bases. The germline V gene encodes CDR1 ENHRY and CDR2 SYGVKD. J was trimmed by 4 bases and V by 2 bases; bases with no gene match: 0. This CDR3 has 13 amino acids. The CDR3 DNA reads as TGTGCCATCAGTGAGACAGGGGGCACTGAAGCTTTCTTT. As protein: CAISETGGTEAFF.